This is a list of T cell receptor beta chains from one sample in a study of shared clonotypes between healthy human individuals. This table comes from immunoSEQ multiplex PCR, and its TCRdb copy is limited to in-frame clones, with some not included. The sample holds 700,000 or so clones, 60% to 80% seen once. Sequenced: memory CD4+ T cells sorted from blood. The source is a woman younger than 45 in good health. The CDR3 runs from the conserved cysteine through the conserved F or W. D genes are given only for firm matches. A row's size may be missing; if present it is once, few, many or a size class.

cdr3_aa | cdr3_length | clone_size | d_call | j_call | v_call
CSAGQGDNYGYTF | 13 | - | TRBD1 | TRBJ1-2 | TRBV29-1
CASSPAPSETQYF | 13 | - | - | TRBJ2-5 | TRBV5-1
CASSLVRSLTDTQYF | 15 | - | - | TRBJ2-3 | TRBV7-9
CASSESQGRGQPQHF | 15 | - | - | TRBJ1-5 | TRBV25-1
CASSLYGLRGTDLHSNQPQHF | 21 | - | TRBD1 | TRBJ1-5 | TRBV27
CASRYREATEAFF | 13 | - | - | TRBJ1-1 | TRBV6-5
CAISESTGGANGYTF | 15 | - | TRBD1 | TRBJ1-2 | TRBV10-3
CASSLGTRAYNEQFF | 15 | many | - | TRBJ2-1 | TRBV7-2
CASSAQLGTGHENEQFF | 17 | - | TRBD1 | TRBJ2-1 | TRBV25-1
CASSLGTGLGYEQYF | 15 | - | TRBD1 | TRBJ2-7 | TRBV28
CASSANGTASSGANVLTF | 18 | - | TRBD1 | TRBJ2-6 | TRBV13
CASSLQGLLSGANVLTF | 17 | - | - | TRBJ2-6 | TRBV7-3
CASSSPPGVNEQFF | 14 | - | - | TRBJ2-1 | TRBV7-2
CASSAGLAGAYEQYF | 15 | once | TRBD2 | - | TRBV27
CASSQQQVNTEAFF | 14 | few | - | TRBJ1-1 | TRBV16
CASSLTHTNTEAFF | 14 | - | - | TRBJ1-1 | TRBV7-2
CASSAWDTPGYTF | 13 | - | - | TRBJ1-2 | TRBV19
CASSSLYGYNEQFF | 14 | - | - | TRBJ2-1 | TRBV11-2
CASSYYRTANTEAFF | 15 | - | - | TRBJ1-1 | TRBV6-5
CASSITSGGYYGYTF | 15 | - | - | TRBJ1-2 | TRBV21-1
CASRALNEQFF | 11 | many | - | TRBJ2-1 | TRBV6-6
CASSTTSGSYNEQFF | 15 | many | TRBD2 | TRBJ2-1 | TRBV7-2
CATSQETDTQYF | 12 | - | - | TRBJ2-3 | TRBV2
CASTRGNEQYF | 11 | few | - | - | TRBV25-1
CASRNLAYQETQYF | 14 | - | - | TRBJ2-5 | TRBV28
CASSGAGDIRGYGYTF | 16 | - | - | TRBJ1-2 | TRBV2
CASSSPGTVNYGYTF | 15 | - | - | TRBJ1-2 | TRBV19
CASGQGAGTEAFF | 13 | few | TRBD1 | TRBJ1-1 | TRBV5-1
CASSLGQGIDTQYF | 14 | - | TRBD1 | TRBJ2-3 | TRBV5-1
CASSTRQGGQAGANVLTF | 18 | - | TRBD1 | TRBJ2-6 | TRBV19
CASSSGVSGTYEQYF | 15 | - | - | TRBJ2-7 | TRBV5-1
CASSWGQGGDQPQHF | 15 | - | TRBD1 | TRBJ1-5 | TRBV13
CARSCVSSPTGENTEAFF | 18 | - | TRBD1 | TRBJ1-1 | TRBV5-3
CASSPLLAGSYEQYF | 15 | few | TRBD2 | TRBJ2-7 | TRBV14
CASSSQGARTDTQYF | 15 | - | TRBD1 | TRBJ2-3 | TRBV10-1
CASFCEGKWAFF | 12 | - | - | TRBJ1-1 | TRBV10-1
CASSKNTSRSYNEQFF | 16 | - | - | TRBJ2-1 | TRBV21-1
CASGTSRTGELFF | 13 | - | TRBD2 | TRBJ2-2 | TRBV6-6
CASWTRTETQYF | 12 | few | - | TRBJ2-5 | TRBV12-5
CASKLRGQGNEKLFF | 15 | once | - | TRBJ1-4 | TRBV19
CASSPFTGGNTGELFF | 16 | - | TRBD2 | TRBJ2-2 | TRBV5-1
CASSLLAAYGYTF | 13 | once | - | TRBJ1-2 | TRBV13
CSATRGGGYTF | 11 | few | - | TRBJ1-2 | TRBV20-1
CASSFGVGNEQFF | 13 | - | - | TRBJ2-1 | TRBV28
CASSPRSGGSNHEQYF | 16 | - | TRBD2 | TRBJ2-7 | TRBV7-2
CSVVREISYNEQFF | 14 | - | - | TRBJ2-1 | TRBV29-1
CASTQRDSTDTQYF | 14 | - | TRBD2 | TRBJ2-3 | TRBV5-1
CATNLGDRTTYEQYF | 15 | - | TRBD1 | TRBJ2-7 | TRBV2
CSVVSLDTGGVDEQFF | 16 | - | - | TRBJ2-1 | TRBV29-1
CASSRDQDVQETQYF | 15 | once | - | TRBJ2-5 | TRBV18
CASSERETSDGYTF | 14 | - | - | TRBJ1-2 | TRBV2
CASKASGTGELFF | 13 | - | TRBD2 | TRBJ2-2 | TRBV19
CAISAGVSQPQHF | 13 | once | - | TRBJ1-5 | TRBV10-3